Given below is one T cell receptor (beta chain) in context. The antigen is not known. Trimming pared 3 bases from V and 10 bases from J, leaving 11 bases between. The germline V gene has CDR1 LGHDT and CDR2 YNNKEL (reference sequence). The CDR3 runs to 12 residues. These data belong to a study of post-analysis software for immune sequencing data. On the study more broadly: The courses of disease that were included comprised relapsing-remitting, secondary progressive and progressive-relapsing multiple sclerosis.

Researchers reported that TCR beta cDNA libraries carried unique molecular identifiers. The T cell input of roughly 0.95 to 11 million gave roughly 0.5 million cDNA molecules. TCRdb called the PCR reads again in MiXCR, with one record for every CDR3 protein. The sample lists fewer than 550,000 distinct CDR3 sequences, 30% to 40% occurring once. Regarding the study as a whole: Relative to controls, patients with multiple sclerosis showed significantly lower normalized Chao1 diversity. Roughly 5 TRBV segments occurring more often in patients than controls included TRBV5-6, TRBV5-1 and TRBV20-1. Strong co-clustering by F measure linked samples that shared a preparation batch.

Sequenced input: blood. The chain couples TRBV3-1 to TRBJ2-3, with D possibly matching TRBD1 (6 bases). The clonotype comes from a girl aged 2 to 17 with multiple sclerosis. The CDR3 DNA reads TGTGCCAGCAGCCAGGGGACACCTCCGCAGTATTTT. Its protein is CASSQGTPPQYF.